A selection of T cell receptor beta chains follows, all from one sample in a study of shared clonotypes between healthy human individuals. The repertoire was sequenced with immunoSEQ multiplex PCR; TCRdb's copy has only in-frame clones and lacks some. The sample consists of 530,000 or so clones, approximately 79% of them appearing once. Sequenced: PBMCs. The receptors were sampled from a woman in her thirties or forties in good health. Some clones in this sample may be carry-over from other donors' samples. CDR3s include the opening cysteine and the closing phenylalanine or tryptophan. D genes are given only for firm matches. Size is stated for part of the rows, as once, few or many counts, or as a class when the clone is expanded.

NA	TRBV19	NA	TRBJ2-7	CASSTSVSYEQYF	TGTGCCAGTAGTACCTCGGTCTCCTACGAGCAGTACTTC
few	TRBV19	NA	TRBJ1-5	CASSMGQVSNQPQHF	TGTGCCAGTAGTATGGGGCAGGTTAGCAATCAGCCCCAGCATTTT
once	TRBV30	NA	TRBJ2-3	CAWTRGRITDTQYF	TGTGCCTGGACCCGCGGGCGGATCACAGATACGCAGTATTTT
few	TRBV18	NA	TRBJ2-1	CASSPGRGEQFF	TGTGCCAGCTCACCCGGCAGAGGGGAGCAGTTCTTC
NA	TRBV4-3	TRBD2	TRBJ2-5	CASSQEGPLAGVANPTQYF	TGCGCCAGCAGCCAAGAGGGCCCGCTAGCGGGAGTTGCGAATCCGACCCAGTACTTC
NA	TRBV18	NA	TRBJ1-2	CASSPPGSRYGYTF	TGTGCCAGCTCACCACCCGGGTCGCGCTATGGCTACACCTTC
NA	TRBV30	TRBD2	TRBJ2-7	CAWSGPGTSEPYEQYF	TGTGCCTGGAGTGGGCCCGGGACTAGCGAACCCTACGAGCAGTACTTC
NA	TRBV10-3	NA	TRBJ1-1	CAISAGQNTEAFF	TGTGCCATCAGTGCGGGACAGAACACTGAAGCTTTCTTT
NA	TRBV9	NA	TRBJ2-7	CASSVSSTRYEQYF	TGTGCCAGCAGCGTATCTTCGACGCGCTACGAGCAGTACTTC
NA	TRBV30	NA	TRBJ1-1	CAWSIDSGIEAFF	TGTGCCTGGAGTATAGACAGTGGGATTGAAGCCTTCTTT
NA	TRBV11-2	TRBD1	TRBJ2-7	CASSDYRGKGYEQYF	TGTGCCAGCAGCGACTACAGGGGTAAGGGCTACGAGCAGTACTTC
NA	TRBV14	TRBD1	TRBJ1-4	CASSQGDRSYNEKLFF	TGTGCCAGCAGCCAAGGGGACAGGAGCTATAATGAAAAACTGTTTTTT
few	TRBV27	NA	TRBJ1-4	CASSFLREPNEKLFF	TGTGCCAGCAGTTTCCTCCGGGAGCCTAATGAAAAACTGTTTTTT
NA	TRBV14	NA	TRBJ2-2	CASSRAAANTGELFF	TGTGCCAGCAGTAGGGCAGCCGCGAACACCGGGGAGCTGTTTTTT
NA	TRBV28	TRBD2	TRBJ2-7	CASSALPGGSRGLASYEQYF	TGTGCCAGCAGCGCCCTTCCAGGGGGCTCTAGGGGACTAGCGAGCTACGAGCAGTACTTC
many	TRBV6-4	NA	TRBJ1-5	CASSDGGGNQPQHF	TGTGCCAGCAGTGATGGAGGAGGCAATCAGCCCCAGCATTTT
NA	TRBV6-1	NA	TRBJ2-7	CASSEGQQSSYEQYF	TGTGCCAGCAGTGAAGGCCAGCAGAGCTCCTACGAGCAGTACTTC
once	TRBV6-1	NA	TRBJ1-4	CASGRRGRYEKLFF	TGTGCCAGCGGGCGCAGGGGTCGGTATGAAAAACTGTTTTTT
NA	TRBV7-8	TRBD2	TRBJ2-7	CASTSRRLAPYEQYF	TGTGCCAGCACCTCAAGAAGACTAGCGCCCTACGAGCAGTACTTC
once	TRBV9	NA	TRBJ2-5	CASSVAGTEEETQYF	TGTGCCAGCAGCGTAGCGGGGACGGAGGAAGAGACCCAGTACTTC
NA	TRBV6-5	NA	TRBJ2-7	CASSPDTYEQYF	TGTGCCAGCAGTCCCGACACCTACGAGCAGTACTTC
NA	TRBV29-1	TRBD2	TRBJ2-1	CSVSASGRARDNEQFF	TGCAGCGTTTCAGCTAGCGGGAGGGCCAGGGACAATGAGCAGTTCTTC
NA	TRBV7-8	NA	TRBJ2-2	CASSPRYGELFF	TGTGCCAGCAGCCCGCGGTACGGGGAGCTGTTTTTT
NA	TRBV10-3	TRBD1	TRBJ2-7	CAIRRTGEPYEQYF	TGTGCCATCAGACGGACAGGGGAACCGTACGAGCAGTACTTC
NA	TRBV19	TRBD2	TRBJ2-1	CASSIDLSLAGGSYNEQFF	TGTGCCAGTAGTATAGATCTTAGCCTAGCGGGAGGCTCTTACAATGAGCAGTTCTTC
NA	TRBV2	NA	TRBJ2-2	CASKETGELFF	TGTGCCAGCAAGGAAACCGGGGAGCTGTTTTTT
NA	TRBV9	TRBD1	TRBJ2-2	CASSIRTGANTGELFF	TGTGCCAGCAGCATCCGGACAGGGGCGAACACCGGGGAGCTGTTTTTT
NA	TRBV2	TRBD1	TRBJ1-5	CASSGPGQDVPQHF	TGTGCCAGCAGTGGCCCGGGACAGGACGTCCCCCAGCATTTT
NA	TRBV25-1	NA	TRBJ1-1	CASSDPSGGYTEAFF	TGTGCCAGCAGTGATCCGAGCGGGGGCTACACTGAAGCTTTCTTT
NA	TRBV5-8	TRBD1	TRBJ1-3	CASSRTGGGNTIYF	TGTGCCAGCAGTCGTACAGGGGGCGGAAACACCATATATTTT
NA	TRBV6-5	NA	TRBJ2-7	CASSPRRTAGAEQYF	TGTGCCAGCAGCCCCAGGAGGACAGCCGGGGCCGAGCAGTACTTC
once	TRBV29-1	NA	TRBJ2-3	CSVGGGIGTDTQYF	TGCAGCGTGGGTGGGGGTATCGGAACAGATACGCAGTATTTT
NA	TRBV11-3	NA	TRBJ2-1	CASSPPGGDNEQFF	TGTGCCAGCAGCCCCCCCGGCGGGGACAATGAGCAGTTCTTC
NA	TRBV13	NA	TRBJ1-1	CASSRQNTEAFF	TGTGCCAGCAGCAGACAGAACACTGAAGCTTTCTTT
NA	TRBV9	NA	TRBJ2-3	CASSPRPSTDTQYF	TGTGCCAGCAGCCCCCGACCCAGCACAGATACGCAGTATTTT
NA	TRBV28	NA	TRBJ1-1	CASSFWGGGPNTEAFF	TGTGCCAGCAGTTTTTGGGGCGGAGGGCCGAACACTGAAGCTTTCTTT
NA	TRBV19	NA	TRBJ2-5	CASSSLDSFETQYF	TGTGCCAGTAGTTCACTAGACAGTTTTGAGACCCAGTACTTC
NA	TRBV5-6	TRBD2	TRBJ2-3	CASSSSDAGADTQYF	TGTGCCAGCAGCTCCTCGGATGCGGGGGCAGATACGCAGTATTTT
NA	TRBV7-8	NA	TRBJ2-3	CASSPTGTSTDTQYF	TGTGCCAGCAGCCCGACAGGGACTAGCACAGATACGCAGTATTTT
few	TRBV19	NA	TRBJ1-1	CASMGLGNTEAFF	TGTGCCAGTATGGGGCTGGGGAACACTGAAGCTTTCTTT
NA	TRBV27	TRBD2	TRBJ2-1	CASSLGTSGKSEQFF	TGTGCCAGCAGTCTCGGGACTAGCGGGAAGAGTGAGCAGTTCTTC
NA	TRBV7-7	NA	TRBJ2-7	CASSPLGADEQYF	TGTGCCAGCAGCCCCTTGGGTGCCGACGAGCAGTACTTC
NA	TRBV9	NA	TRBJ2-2	CASSRGTSLTNPFF	TGTGCCAGCAGCCGTGGGACGAGCCTGACGAATCCGTTTTTT